This TCR beta chain derives from a study of response to subunit inactivated influenza vaccine. TCRdb ran MiXCR on the RT-PCR reads and lists one entry per CDR3 protein. The sample holds around 750,000 distinct CDR3 sequences, about 20% seen once. There are a few counts of this clonotype. The CDR3 contains 15 residues. Germline CDR1 is KGHSH and CDR2 is LQKENI. V trimming: 0 bases; J trimming: 2 bases; junction bases outside the gene matches: 3. The rearrangement uses TRBV18 and TRBJ2-7, with 8 bases lining up with TRBD2. The sample here was PBMCs from blood, taken about 5 days after vaccination. This receptor was obtained from a man in his forties or fifties who received an inactivated influenza vaccine. CDR3 in amino acids: CASSPPNGRAYEQYF. The CDR3 DNA reads TGTGCCAGCTCACCACCGAACGGGAGGGCCTACGAGCAGTACTTC. The variable domain in full, with the rest retrieved from reference TRBV18 and TRBJ2-7, is NAGVMQNPRHLVRRRGQEARLRCSPMKGHSHVYWYRQLPEEGLKFMVYLQKENIIDESGMPKERFSAEFPKEGPSILRIQQVVRGDSAAYFCASSPPNGRAYEQYFGPGTRLTVT.